These 23 T cell receptor beta chains came from one sample sequenced in a study of a mutant IDH1 vaccine in newly diagnosed glioma. Data came from immunoSEQ multiplex PCR; TCRdb stores just in-frame clones and leaves some out. The sample records under 70,000 clones, approximately 80% being singletons. This sample's time point: week 23, last vaccination. Alongside topical imiquimod, each dose of vaccine comprised 300 ug of mutant IDH1 20-mer peptide. Their specific antigens are unknown. Sequences were derived from PBMCs, sampled from a glioma patient whose treatment included an IDH1 peptide vaccine. These receptors were obtained from a man aged 18 to 30 with glioma.

The chain links TRBV15 to TRBJ1-1; the D is unclear. Per germline, CDR1 LNHNV and CDR2 YYDKDF (reference sequence). V was shortened by 8 bases and J by 4 bases, with 14 bases between the two germline ends. The CDR3 is 13 amino acids. CDR3 DNA sequence: TGTGCCACCCGGGGAGGTTGGGGCACTGAAGCTTTCTTT. Its protein is CATRGGWGTEAFF.

The chain joins TRBV7-2 to TRBJ2-7; no reliable D call. The CDR3 totals 14 residues. Germline V lookup: CDR1 SGHTA, CDR2 FQGNSA. V was pared by 1 base and J by 5 bases, with 12 bases between. The CDR3, as DNA: TGTGCCAGCAGCTTAGGTGGTGGGATCGACGAGCAGTACTTC. Translating gives CASSLGGGIDEQYF.

The chain employs TRBV7-9 and TRBJ1-1, with a weak D call TRBD1 (5 bases). Trimming stripped 5 bases from V and 1 base from J, with 11 bases between. CDR1 is SEHNR, CDR2 FQNEAQ, per germline (reference sequence). The CDR3 consists of 14 residues. Written as DNA, the CDR3 is TGTGCCAGCAGCCAAAGTGACAGGAACACTGAAGCTTTCTTT. Its protein is CASSQSDRNTEAFF.

The V gene is TRBV15, the J gene TRBJ1-3; D gene uncertain. This CDR3 is 16 amino acids long. V was shortened by 0 bases and J by 1 base, with 10 bases between the two germline ends. Germline CDR1 is LNHNV and CDR2 is YYDKDF (reference sequence). The DNA of the CDR3 is TGTGCCACCAGCAGAGAGCGAACTTTGTCTGGAAACACCATATATTTT. Its protein is CATSRERTLSGNTIYF.

The rearrangement links TRBV19 to TRBJ2-3, with 8 bases identical to TRBD2. The V and J ends lost 5 bases and 1 base, in that order; junction bases with no gene match: 5. Looked up from germline, CDR1 is LNHDA and CDR2 is SQIVND (reference sequence). The CDR3 extends over 15 amino acids. The DNA for the CDR3 is TGTGCCAGTAGTCTGAGGCGGGGGGGCACAGATACGCAGTATTTT. Amino acids: CASSLRRGGTDTQYF.

The chain combines TRBV9 with TRBJ2-7; TRBD1 matches at 8 bases. CDR3 length: 16 residues. The germline V gene encodes CDR1 SGDLS and CDR2 YYNGEE. The V and J ends lost 3 bases and 0 bases, in that order; junction bases with no gene match: 8. The CDR3 region is CASSGPGQDDSYEQYF. As DNA, the CDR3 is TGTGCCAGCAGCGGACCGGGACAGGACGACTCCTACGAGCAGTACTTC.

J is TRBJ1-1 and V is TRBV27; TRBD1 might be the D (5 bases). V lost 4 bases, J lost 3 bases, and 9 bases lay in between. Germline V lookup: CDR1 MNHEY, CDR2 SMNVEV (reference sequence). The length of the CDR3 is 13 residues. The CDR3 sequence: CASSYTGHTEAFF. The CDR3 DNA reads as TGTGCCAGCAGTTATACGGGACACACTGAAGCTTTCTTT.

The chain has TRBV19 and TRBJ2-1; 9 bases map to TRBD2. Trimming removed 0 bases from V and 13 bases from J; junction bases left unmatched: 7. The germline V gene has CDR1 LNHDA and CDR2 SQIVND (reference sequence). The length of the CDR3 is 14 residues. CDR3 region: CASSIDGLARSQFF. The CDR3 DNA follows: TGTGCCAGTAGTATAGACGGACTAGCGCGGTCACAGTTCTTC.

This clone was counted once. The V and J genes are TRBV6-1 and TRBJ1-1; possibly TRBD1 for D (5 bases). The V end was cut by 2 bases, the J end by 11 bases, with 15 bases between. The CDR3 consists of 13 residues. The germline V gene encodes CDR1 MNHNS and CDR2 SASEGT. The CDR3 bases are TGTGCCAGCAGTGAATCCCCCGCCGGGGCGGCTTTCTTT. Its translation is CASSESPAGAAFF.

The V call is TRBV6-5, the J call TRBJ2-4, with TRBD2 identical over 13 bases. Germline lookup yields CDR1 MNHEY and CDR2 SVGAGI. The CDR3 sequence is 15 residues long. V lost 5 bases and J lost 7; bases outside the gene matches: 5. For the CDR3, the DNA is TGTGCCAGCAGTAAACTAGCGGGAGGGCCCAACATTCAGTACTTC. It codes for CASSKLAGGPNIQYF.

The CDR3 region has the DNA TGTGCCAGCAGTTTACACAGGGGAGTCCAAGAGACCCAGTACTTC. It translates to CASSLHRGVQETQYF. The chain uses TRBV27 and TRBJ2-5; TRBD1 agrees at 7 bases. Looked up from germline, CDR1 is MNHEY and CDR2 is SMNVEV (reference sequence). The J segment lost 1 base and the V segment lost 2 bases, leaving 4 bases of the junction unmatched. The CDR3 loop spans 15 amino acids.

Worth noting for this clone: The sample carries other DNA sequences with the same CDR3. The V and J genes are TRBV7-2 and TRBJ2-7; the match to TRBD2 covers 8 bases. CDR1 is SGHTA and CDR2 is FQGNSA in the germline V gene. This CDR3 contains 15 residues. V dropped 1 base and J dropped 0; count of bases not matched to a gene: 2. The CDR3 loop is CASSLESGSSYEQYF. The CDR3 bases are TGTGCCAGCAGCTTAGAGAGCGGGAGCTCCTACGAGCAGTACTTC.

CDR3 region: CSVGSPLHF. The CDR3 bases are TGCAGTGTTGGTTCACCCCTCCACTTT. This chain links TRBV20-1 with TRBJ1-6; D ambiguous. This CDR3 spans 9 amino acids. Per the germline V gene, CDR1 is DFQATT and CDR2 is SNEGSKA (reference sequence). With 7 bases removed from V and 9 bases from J, the gap between germline ends came to 4 bases.

This clone showed up just a few times. The chain links TRBV29-1 to TRBJ1-2; D gene unclear. Per germline, CDR1 SQVTM and CDR2 ANQGSEA. The CDR3 sequence is 12 residues long. Trimming shortened V by 7 bases and J by 2 bases, and 11 bases separated the two germline ends. The CDR3 DNA reads TGCAGCGCAGCCTCCAACAACTATGGCTACACCTTC. Protein product: CSAASNNYGYTF.

The chain uses TRBV28 and TRBJ2-7; perhaps D is TRBD1 or TRBD2 (6 bases each). V dropped 5 bases and J dropped 4 bases, with 15 bases sitting between them. The CDR3 sequence is 14 residues long. CDR1 and CDR2 (germline): MDHEN, SYDVKM. The CDR3, as DNA: TGTGCCAGCAGTGGAGGGGGGTTAGGGTACGAGCAGTACTTC. Translation: CASSGGGLGYEQYF.

The chain carries TRBV4-2 and TRBJ2-4, with 9 nucleotides matching TRBD2. The V gene end was trimmed by 0 bases and the J gene end by 8 bases; junction bases not matched to a gene: 8. The CDR3 runs to 16 residues. Germline values: CDR1 LGHNA, CDR2 YNFKEQ. CDR3 DNA: TGTGCCAGCAGCCAAGATCGGAGCGGGGGGCCGGACATTCAGTACTTC. This codes for CASSQDRSGGPDIQYF.

J is TRBJ1-5 and V is TRBV2; D may be TRBD1 (5 bases). Looked up from germline, CDR1 is SNHLY and CDR2 is FYNNEI. Trimming pared 2 bases from V and 2 bases from J, leaving 13 bases between. There are 16 residues in the CDR3. DNA of the CDR3: TGTGCCAGCAGTGAAACGGGGACTGTTGGCAATCAGCCCCAGCATTTT. Translating it yields CASSETGTVGNQPQHF.

The J gene is TRBJ2-1, the V gene TRBV11-2; TRBD1 aligns across 10 bases. CDR1 and CDR2 (germline): SGHAT, FQNNGV. V trimming: 4 bases; J trimming: 15 bases; junction bases outside the gene matches: 6. This CDR3 has 12 residues. The CDR3 region has the DNA TGTGCCAGCAGCTCCCTGACAGGGGGCGCGTTCTTC. Protein product: CASSSLTGGAFF.

This chain connects TRBV5-1 to TRBJ1-1; D is undetermined. The CDR3 has 15 residues. The V and J ends lost 0 bases and 0 bases respectively, with 9 bases between them. Germline loops: CDR1 SGHRS, CDR2 YFSETQ. The CDR3 nucleotides are TGCGCCAGCAGCTTGGAGGCAGCTATGAACACTGAAGCTTTCTTT. This gives the protein CASSLEAAMNTEAFF.

As DNA, the CDR3 is TGTGCCAGCAGGCGCTATGAACAGGGAAGCTATGGCTACACCTTC. Protein: CASRRYEQGSYGYTF. The V gene is TRBV28, the J gene TRBJ1-2; weak D call: TRBD1 (6 bases). Germline V gene lookup returns CDR1 MDHEN and CDR2 SYDVKM. The CDR3 loop spans 15 amino acids. V shed 6 bases and J shed 4 bases, with 18 bases lying between them.

The chain is built from TRBV11-2 and TRBJ2-5; possibly TRBD1 or TRBD2 for D (5 bases each). V gave up 0 bases and J gave up 4 bases, with 18 bases separating them. The CDR3 extends over 17 amino acids. CDR1 and CDR2 (germline): SGHAT, FQNNGV. CDR3 DNA: TGTGCCAGCAGCTTAGATTATGCGGCCAGGGCGGGAGAGACCCAGTACTTC. Protein product: CASSLDYAARAGETQYF.

This clone has more than one count but fewer than ten. This chain joins TRBV7-3 and TRBJ1-2, with D possibly TRBD1 on 5 matching bases. This CDR3 has 13 residues. Germline V gives CDR1 SGHTA, CDR2 FQGTGA. V was trimmed by 1 base and J by 8 bases, leaving 11 bases between them. CDR3 DNA sequence: TGTGCCAGCAGCTTAAGTGGAGGGGACGGCTACACCTTC. This sequence encodes CASSLSGGDGYTF.

The V and J genes are TRBV14 and TRBJ2-3; D uncertain. The CDR3 spans 17 residues. The germline CDR1 and CDR2 sequences are SGHDN and FVKESK. V was trimmed by 0 bases and J by 1 base, leaving 14 bases between them. DNA of the CDR3: TGTGCCAGCAGCCAAGAGATTGAACCCTACGGCACAGATACGCAGTATTTT. Protein: CASSQEIEPYGTDTQYF.